Described below is a single T cell receptor beta chain sequence and its context. What it binds is not known. The data derive from a study of CD8 T cells in ankylosing spondylitis. Whole-study findings and limits: One TCR beta motif, made up of several highly homologous variants, appeared characteristic of ankylosing spondylitis blood.

TCRdb itself ran the 5' RACE reads through MiXCR, one entry per CDR3 protein. The sample carries roughly 700,000 distinct CDR3 sequences, roughly 19% recorded once. With 1 base removed from V and 0 bases from J, the gap between germline ends came to 7 bases. Germline V CDR1 and CDR2: DFQATT, SNEGSKA (reference sequence). The CDR3 has 14 residues. Input material: blood, either unsorted or a sorted T cell fraction (not recorded which). The sequence was collected from a male donor with ankylosing spondylitis. The V and J genes are TRBV20-1 and TRBJ1-5; D unresolved. The CDR3 DNA follows: TGCAGTGCTAGAGTGGGGAATAGCAATCAGCCCCAGCATTTT. Translated: CSARVGNSNQPQHF.